The text below deals with one T cell receptor beta chain. This record comes from a study of blood T cell repertoires in COVID-19. Data came from immunoSEQ multiplex PCR; TCRdb stores just in-frame clones and leaves some out. This table holds 200,000 to 300,000 clones, around four fifths found once. The material sequenced was peripheral blood. The receptor was derived from an older woman with active or convalescent COVID-19.

The CDR3 DNA reads as TGTGCCAGCAGTTACTCGGGCTATACGCAGTATTTT. Its translation is CASSYSGYTQYF. The rearrangement joins TRBV6-5 to TRBJ2-3, with D uncertain. The CDR3 totals 12 residues. Deletions cut 0 bases from V and 7 bases from J, with 5 bases between. Germline lookup yields CDR1 MNHEY and CDR2 SVGAGI.